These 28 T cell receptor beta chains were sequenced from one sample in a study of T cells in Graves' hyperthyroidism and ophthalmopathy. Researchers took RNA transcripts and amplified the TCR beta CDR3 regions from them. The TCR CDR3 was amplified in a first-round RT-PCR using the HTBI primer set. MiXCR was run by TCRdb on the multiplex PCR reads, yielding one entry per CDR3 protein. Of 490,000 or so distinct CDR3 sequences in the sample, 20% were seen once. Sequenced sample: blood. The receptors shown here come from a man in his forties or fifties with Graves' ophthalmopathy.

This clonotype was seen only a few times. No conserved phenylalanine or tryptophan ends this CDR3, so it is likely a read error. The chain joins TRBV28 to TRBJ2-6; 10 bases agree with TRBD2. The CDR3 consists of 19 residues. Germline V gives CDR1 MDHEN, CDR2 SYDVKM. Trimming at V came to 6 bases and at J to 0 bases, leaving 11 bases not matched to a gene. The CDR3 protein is CASRISGVAGGSGANVLTL. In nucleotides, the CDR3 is TGTGCCAGCAGGATTTCTGGGGTAGCGGGAGGCTCTGGGGCCAACGTCCTGACTCTC.

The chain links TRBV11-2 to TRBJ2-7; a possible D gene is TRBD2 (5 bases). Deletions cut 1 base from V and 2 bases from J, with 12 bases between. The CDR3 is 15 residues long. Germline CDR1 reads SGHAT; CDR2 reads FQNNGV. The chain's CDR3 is CASSLGPQRTYEQYF. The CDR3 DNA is TGTGCCAGCAGCTTAGGCCCCCAGCGGACCTACGAGCAGTACTTC. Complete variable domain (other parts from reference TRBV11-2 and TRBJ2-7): EAGVAQSPRYKIIEKRQSVAFWCNPISGHATLYWYQQILGQGPKLLIQFQNNGVVDDSQLPKDRFSAERLKGVDSTLKIQPAKLEDSAVYLCASSLGPQRTYEQYFGPGTRLTVT.

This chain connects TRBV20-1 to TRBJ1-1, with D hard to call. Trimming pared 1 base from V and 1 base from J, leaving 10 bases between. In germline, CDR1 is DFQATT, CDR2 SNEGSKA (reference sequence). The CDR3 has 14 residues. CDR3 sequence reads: CSARVWVKNTEAFF. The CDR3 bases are TGCAGTGCTAGAGTGTGGGTGAAGAACACTGAAGCTTTCTTT.

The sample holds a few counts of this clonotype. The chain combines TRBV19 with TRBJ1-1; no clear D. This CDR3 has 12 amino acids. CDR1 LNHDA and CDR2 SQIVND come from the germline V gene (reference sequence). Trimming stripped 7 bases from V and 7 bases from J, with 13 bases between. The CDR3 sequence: CASKVPELEAFF. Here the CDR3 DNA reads TGTGCCAGTAAAGTGCCGGAACTTGAAGCTTTCTTT.

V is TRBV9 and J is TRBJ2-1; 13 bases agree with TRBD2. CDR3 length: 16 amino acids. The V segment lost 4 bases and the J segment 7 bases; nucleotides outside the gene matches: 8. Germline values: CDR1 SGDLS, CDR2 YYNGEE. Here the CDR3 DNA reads TGTGCCAGCAGCCTCCGGACTAGCGGGAGCGTAAATGAGCAGTTCTTC. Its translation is CASSLRTSGSVNEQFF.

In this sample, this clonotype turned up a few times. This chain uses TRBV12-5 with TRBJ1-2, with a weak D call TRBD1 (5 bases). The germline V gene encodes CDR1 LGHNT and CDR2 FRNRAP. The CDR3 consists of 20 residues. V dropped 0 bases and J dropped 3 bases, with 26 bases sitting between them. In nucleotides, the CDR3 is TGTGCTAGTGGTTTGGTCTTCCCCCTCCGGGACCCGCTGATGGACTATGGCTACACCTTC. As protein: CASGLVFPLRDPLMDYGYTF.

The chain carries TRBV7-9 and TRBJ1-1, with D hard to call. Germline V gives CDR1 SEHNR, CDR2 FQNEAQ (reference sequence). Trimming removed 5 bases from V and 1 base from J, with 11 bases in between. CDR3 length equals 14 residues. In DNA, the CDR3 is TGTGCCAGCAGCCTGAGCGTACAGAACACTGAAGCTTTCTTT. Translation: CASSLSVQNTEAFF.

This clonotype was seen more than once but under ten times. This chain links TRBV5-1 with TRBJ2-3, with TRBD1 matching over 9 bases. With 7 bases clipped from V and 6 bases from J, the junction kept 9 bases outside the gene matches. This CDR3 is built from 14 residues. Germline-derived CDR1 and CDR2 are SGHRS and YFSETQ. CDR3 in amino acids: CASGQGSVRDTQYF. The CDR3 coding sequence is TGCGCCAGCGGACAGGGGAGTGTTCGGGATACGCAGTATTTT.

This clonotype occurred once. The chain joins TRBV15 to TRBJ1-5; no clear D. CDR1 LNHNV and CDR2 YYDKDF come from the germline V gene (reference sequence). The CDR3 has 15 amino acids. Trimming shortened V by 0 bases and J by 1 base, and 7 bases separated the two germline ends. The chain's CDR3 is CATSRDLGSNQPQHF. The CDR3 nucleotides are TGTGCCACCAGCAGAGATCTAGGCAGCAATCAGCCCCAGCATTTT.

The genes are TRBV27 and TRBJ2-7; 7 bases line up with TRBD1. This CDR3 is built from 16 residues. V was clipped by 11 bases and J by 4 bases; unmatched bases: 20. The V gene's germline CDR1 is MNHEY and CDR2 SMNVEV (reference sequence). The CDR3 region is CAGRMGTGQRAYEQYF. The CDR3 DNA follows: TGTGCCGGCCGGATGGGTACGGGACAGAGGGCATACGAGCAGTACTTC.

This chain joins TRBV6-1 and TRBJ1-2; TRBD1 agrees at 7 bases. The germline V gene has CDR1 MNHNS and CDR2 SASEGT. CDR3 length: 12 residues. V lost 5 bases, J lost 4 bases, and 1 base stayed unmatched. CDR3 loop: CASSRGPYGYTF. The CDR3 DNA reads TGTGCCAGCAGTAGGGGGCCCTATGGCTACACCTTC.

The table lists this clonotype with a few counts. The CDR3 nucleotides are TGCAGCGTTGTGTCGCCCGATACTGAAGCTTTCTTT. It translates to CSVVSPDTEAFF. The chain joins TRBV29-1 to TRBJ1-1; D ambiguous. V dropped 4 bases and J dropped 5 bases, with 11 bases sitting between them. The CDR3 is 12 amino acids. CDR1 SQVTM and CDR2 ANQGSEA come from the germline V gene.

The chain's CDR3 is CASSVGGVGVYGAFF. CDR3 nucleotides: TGTGCCAGCAGCGTAGGAGGCGTGGGGGTTTACGGAGCTTTCTTT. The chain combines TRBV9 with TRBJ1-1; D may be TRBD1 (5 bases). Trimming took 0 bases from V and 10 from J, leaving 19 bases between them. The germline gives CDR1 SGDLS, CDR2 YYNGEE. There are 15 residues in the CDR3. The variable domain in full, with the rest retrieved from reference TRBV9 and TRBJ1-1, is DSGVTQTPKHLITATGQRVTLRCSPRSGDLSVYWYQQSLDQGLQFLIQYYNGEERAKGNILERFSAQQFPDLHSELNLSSLELGDSALYFCASSVGGVGVYGAFFGQGTRLTVV.

The CDR3 DNA reads TGTGCCAGCCTCCTGGGAGCCACCGGGGAGCTGTTTTTT. It encodes CASLLGATGELFF. The chain combines TRBV6-1 with TRBJ2-2; a weak D match, TRBD2 (5 bases). The CDR3 loop spans 13 amino acids. Trimming took off 8 bases at V and 4 bases at J, with 11 bases between the two ends. Germline CDR1 MNHNS, CDR2 SASEGT.

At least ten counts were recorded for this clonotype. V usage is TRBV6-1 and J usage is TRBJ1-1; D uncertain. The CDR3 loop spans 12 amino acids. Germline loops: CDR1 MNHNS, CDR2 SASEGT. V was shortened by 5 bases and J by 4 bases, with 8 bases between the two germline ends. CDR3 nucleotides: TGTGCCAGCAGTTATATGAGCACTGAAGCTTTCTTT. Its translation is CASSYMSTEAFF.

The CDR3 is CASSQDQGAGNTIYF. Written as DNA, the CDR3 is TGCGCCAGCAGCCAAGATCAGGGGGCTGGAAACACCATATATTTT. V usage is TRBV4-1 and J usage is TRBJ1-3; 7 nucleotides agree with TRBD1. J was trimmed by 2 bases and V by 0 bases; bases with no gene match: 1. The CDR3 extends over 15 amino acids. Germline CDR1 reads MGHRA; CDR2 reads YSYEKL.

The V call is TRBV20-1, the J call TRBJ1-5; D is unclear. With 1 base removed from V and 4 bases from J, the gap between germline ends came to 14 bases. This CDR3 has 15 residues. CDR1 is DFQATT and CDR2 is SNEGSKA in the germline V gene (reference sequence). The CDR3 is CSARAIGRQNQPQHF. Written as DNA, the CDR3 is TGCAGTGCTAGAGCTATCGGCAGGCAAAATCAGCCCCAGCATTTT.

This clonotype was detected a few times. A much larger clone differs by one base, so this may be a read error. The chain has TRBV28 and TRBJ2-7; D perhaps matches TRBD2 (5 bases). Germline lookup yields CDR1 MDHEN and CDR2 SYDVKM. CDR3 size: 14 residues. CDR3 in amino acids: CASSPGMRSYEQCF. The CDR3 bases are TGTGCCAGCAGTCCCGGGATGCGTTCCTACGAGCAGTGCTTC.

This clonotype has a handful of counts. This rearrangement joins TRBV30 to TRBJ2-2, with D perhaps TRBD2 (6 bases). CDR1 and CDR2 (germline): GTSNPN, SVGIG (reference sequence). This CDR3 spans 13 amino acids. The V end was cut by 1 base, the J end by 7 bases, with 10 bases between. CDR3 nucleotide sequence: TGTGCCTGGAGTGCACTAGCCCGCGGGGAGCTGTTTTTT. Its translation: CAWSALARGELFF.

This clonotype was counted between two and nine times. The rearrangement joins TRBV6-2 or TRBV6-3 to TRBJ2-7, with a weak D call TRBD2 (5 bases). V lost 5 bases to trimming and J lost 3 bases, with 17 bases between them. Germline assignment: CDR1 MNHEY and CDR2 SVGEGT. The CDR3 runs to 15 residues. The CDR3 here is CASSEERENGYEQYF. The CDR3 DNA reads TGTGCCAGCAGTGAAGAAAGGGAGAATGGCTACGAGCAGTACTTC.

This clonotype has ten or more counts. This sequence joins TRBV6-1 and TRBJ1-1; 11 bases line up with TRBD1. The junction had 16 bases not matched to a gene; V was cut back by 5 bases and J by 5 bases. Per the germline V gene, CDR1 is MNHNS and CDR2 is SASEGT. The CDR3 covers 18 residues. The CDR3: CASSSRLDRDRGETEAFF. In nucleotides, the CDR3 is TGTGCCAGCAGTTCGAGGTTAGATCGGGACAGGGGGGAAACTGAAGCTTTCTTT.

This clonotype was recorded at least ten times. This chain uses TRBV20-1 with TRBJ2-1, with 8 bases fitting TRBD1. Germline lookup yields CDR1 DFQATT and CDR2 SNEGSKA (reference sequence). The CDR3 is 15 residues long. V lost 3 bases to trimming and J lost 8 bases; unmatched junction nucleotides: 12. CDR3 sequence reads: CSASAPDRGGDEQFF. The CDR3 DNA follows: TGCAGTGCTAGCGCTCCCGACAGGGGTGGGGATGAGCAGTTCTTC.

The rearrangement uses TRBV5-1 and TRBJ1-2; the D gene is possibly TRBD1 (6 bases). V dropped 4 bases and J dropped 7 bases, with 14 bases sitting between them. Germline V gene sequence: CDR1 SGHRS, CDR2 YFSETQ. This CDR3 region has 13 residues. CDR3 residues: CASSTGFSSGYTF. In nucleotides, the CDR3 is TGCGCCAGCAGCACAGGGTTCTCTTCTGGCTACACCTTC.

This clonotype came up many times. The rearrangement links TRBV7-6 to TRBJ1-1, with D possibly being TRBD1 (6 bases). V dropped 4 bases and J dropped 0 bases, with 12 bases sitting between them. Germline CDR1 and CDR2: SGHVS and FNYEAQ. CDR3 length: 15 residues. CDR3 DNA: TGTGCCAGCAGCTACGACGGGGGCGTGAACACTGAAGCTTTCTTT. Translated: CASSYDGGVNTEAFF.

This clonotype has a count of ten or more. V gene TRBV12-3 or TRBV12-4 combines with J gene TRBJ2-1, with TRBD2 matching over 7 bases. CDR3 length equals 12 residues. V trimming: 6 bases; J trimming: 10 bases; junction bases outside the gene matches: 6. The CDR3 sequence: CASRGSGKEQFF. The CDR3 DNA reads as TGTGCCAGCAGGGGAAGCGGGAAAGAGCAGTTCTTC.

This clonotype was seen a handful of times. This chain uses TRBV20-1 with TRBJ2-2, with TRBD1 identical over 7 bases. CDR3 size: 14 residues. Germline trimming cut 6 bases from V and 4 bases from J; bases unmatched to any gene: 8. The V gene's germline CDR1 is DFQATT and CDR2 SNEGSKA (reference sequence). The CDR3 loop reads CSAEMGQSTGELFF. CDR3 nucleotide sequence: TGCAGTGCCGAGATGGGACAGAGCACCGGGGAGCTGTTTTTT.

In nucleotides, the CDR3 is TGTGCCAGCAGTTTCGATTCGGGGCGCTACGAGCAGTACTTC. It translates to CASSFDSGRYEQYF. The chain has TRBV28 and TRBJ2-7, with D tentatively TRBD1 or TRBD2 (5 bases each). The CDR3 sequence is 14 residues long. Germline V gene data show CDR1 as MDHEN and CDR2 as SYDVKM. V was clipped by 3 bases and J by 3 bases, with 12 bases between them.

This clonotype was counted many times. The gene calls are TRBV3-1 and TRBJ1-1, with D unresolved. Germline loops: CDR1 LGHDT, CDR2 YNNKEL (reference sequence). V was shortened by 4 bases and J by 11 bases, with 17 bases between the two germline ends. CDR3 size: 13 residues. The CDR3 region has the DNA TGTGCCAGCAGCCCCACAAGGGAGGGTGCGGCTTTCTTT. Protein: CASSPTREGAAFF.